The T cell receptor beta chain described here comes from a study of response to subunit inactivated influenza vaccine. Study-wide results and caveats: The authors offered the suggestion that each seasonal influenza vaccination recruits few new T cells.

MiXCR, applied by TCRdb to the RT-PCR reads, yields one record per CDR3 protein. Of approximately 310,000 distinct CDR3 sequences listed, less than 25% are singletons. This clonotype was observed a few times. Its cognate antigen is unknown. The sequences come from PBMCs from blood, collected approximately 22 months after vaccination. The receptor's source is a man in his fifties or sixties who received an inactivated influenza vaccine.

The CDR3 sequence: CSARDWDRGTDTQYF. The CDR3 DNA reads TGCAGTGCTAGAGATTGGGACAGGGGCACAGATACGCAGTATTTT. This chain links TRBV20-1 with TRBJ2-3; 9 positions match TRBD1. The germline CDR1 and CDR2 sequences are DFQATT and SNEGSKA (reference sequence). This CDR3 has 15 amino acids. Trimming at V came to 0 bases and at J to 1 base, leaving 2 bases not matched to a gene.